This T cell receptor (beta chain) derives from a study of blood T cell repertoires in COVID-19. On the study more broadly: Sources were T cells, B-cell-depleted T cells, or PBMCs; the material itself was cDNA or gDNA.

Source study methods: Reference gene primer amplification gave nucleated cell count estimates. Some clones are missing from TCRdb's copy, which holds only in-frame ones; the method was immunoSEQ multiplex PCR. The V and J calls and clone size were taken over from that table, and D and trimming were inferred from the DNA. Of a few hundred thousand clones listed, 90% are singletons. One Seattle source followed patients from active infection through their disease course. Only a few counts were recorded for this clone. The CDR3 is made up of 18 amino acids. Unmatched junction bases numbered 8, after V lost 4 bases and J lost 4 bases. Germline loops: CDR1 LGHNA, CDR2 YNFKEQ.

The receptor comes from a woman aged 55-70 years with COVID-19, enrolled during active disease. This chain connects TRBV4-2 to TRBJ2-2; 14 bases fit TRBD2. The sample comprised peripheral blood. CDR3 amino acids: CASSRSLGTSGGTGELFF. The CDR3 nucleotides are TGTGCCAGCAGCCGATCTCTAGGGACTAGCGGGGGCACCGGGGAGCTGTTTTTT.